Here is one T cell receptor (beta chain) with its context. The antigen remains unidentified. This sample was taken from a study of post-analysis software for immune sequencing data. Study context: Relapsing-remitting, secondary progressive and progressive-relapsing forms made up the multiple sclerosis disease courses.

Findings and caveats of the study: The study found TRBV5-6, TRBV5-1 and TRBV20-1 among five or six TRBV segments more frequent in patients than controls. Diversity measured as normalized Chao1 was significantly lower in multiple sclerosis patients than in controls. Clustering by F measure revealed strong co-clustering among samples prepared together in one batch.

Carried by the TCR beta cDNA libraries were unique molecular identifiers. Some 500,000 cDNA molecules were obtained per 1 to 10 million input T cells. TCRdb analysed the PCR reads with MiXCR anew, one entry per CDR3 protein. The table lists 350,000 to 450,000 distinct CDR3 sequences, approximately 42% of them singletons. CDR1 DFQATT and CDR2 SNEGSKA come from the germline V gene (reference sequence). The CDR3 runs 11 residues. V was clipped by 7 bases and J by 0 bases, with 7 bases between them. Specimen: blood. The chain joins TRBV20-1 to TRBJ2-7; D not certain. This TCR derives from a girl aged 2 to 9 with multiple sclerosis. CDR3 sequence reads: CSVWNSYEQYF. The CDR3 nucleotides are TGCAGTGTGTGGAACTCCTACGAGCAGTACTTC.